Each of the 30 T cell receptor beta chains below was sequenced from the same sample in a study of beta chain features in type 1 diabetes. Expressed TCRB transcripts were sequenced, since all the RNA that had been isolated was reverse transcribed. TCRdb's table, derived via immunoSEQ multiplex PCR, lists solely in-frame clones and lacks some. This table has under 450,000 clones, 11% to 15% appearing once. Sequenced input: naive CD4+ T cells from blood. These receptors all stem from a man aged 25 to 40 in good health.

The rearrangement links TRBV28 to TRBJ2-7, with D tentatively TRBD2 (6 bases). This CDR3 has 14 amino acids. Germline CDR1 and CDR2: MDHEN and SYDVKM. Trimming left V 3 bases short and J 2 bases short, with 11 bases between. The CDR3 sequence is CASSFGRPPYEQYV. The CDR3 nucleotides read TGTGCCAGCAGTTTTGGGAGGCCTCCCTACGAGCAGTACGTC.

On this clone: The same CDR3 can be traced to other DNA sequences in this sample. The chain is built from TRBV20-1 and TRBJ1-1, with D unclear. V lost 0 bases and J 5 bases, leaving 4 bases between the germline ends. Germline lookup yields CDR1 DFQATT and CDR2 SNEGSKA (reference sequence). The CDR3 length is 11 residues. CDR3 in amino acids: CSARDRTEAFF. The CDR3 nucleotides are TGCAGTGCTAGAGATAGGACTGAAGCTTTCTTT.

The table lists this clone with a few counts. The V call is TRBV14, the J call TRBJ1-2; TRBD1 is a possible D gene (5 bases). The length of the CDR3 is 14 residues. Per germline, CDR1 SGHDN and CDR2 FVKESK. With 1 base removed from V and 7 bases from J, the gap between germline ends came to 13 bases. The CDR3 coding sequence is TGTGCCAGCAGCCAAGTAGAGGGGTTAGGTGGCTACACCTTC. It is translated as CASSQVEGLGGYTF.

This clone has a handful of counts. This sample includes further DNA sequences coding for the same CDR3. The V call is TRBV12-5, the J call TRBJ2-1; tentatively, D is TRBD1 (5 bases). From germline, CDR1 is LGHNT and CDR2 FRNRAP. V lost 5 bases and J lost 3, with 11 bases in between. CDR3 length: 14 residues. CDR3 region: CASGRGQGYNEQFF. The CDR3 nucleotides are TGTGCTAGTGGTCGCGGACAAGGCTACAATGAGCAGTTCTTC.

This clone was observed a few times. Its ends do not fully match the called genes, so a read error is possible. The chain links TRBV7-3 to TRBJ2-1; no clear D gene. This CDR3 has 14 residues. CDR1 and CDR2 from the germline V gene are SGHTA and FQGTGA. The DNA for the CDR3 is TGTGCCAGCAGTTTAAGTAGCTCTAACAATGAGCAGTTCTTC. Protein sequence: CASSLSSSNNEQFF.

This clone came up a few times. The chain recombines TRBV7-2 with TRBJ1-4, with 7 bases identical to TRBD1. V was clipped by 5 bases and J by 1 base; unmatched bases: 7. This CDR3 is 16 amino acids long. Germline CDR1 SGHTA, CDR2 FQGNSA. CDR3 DNA: TGTGCCAGCAGCGCCAACAGACAGGGAACTAATGAAAAACTGTTTTTT. Translated, it gives CASSANRQGTNEKLFF.

The chain employs TRBV5-4 and TRBJ2-4; D is uncertain. The CDR3 is 16 residues long. Germline V lookup: CDR1 SGHNT, CDR2 YYREEE (reference sequence). The V and J ends lost 0 bases and 0 bases respectively, with 10 bases between them. The CDR3 region has the DNA TGTGCCAGCAGCTTGGGGCCAGACATAGCCAAAAACATTCAGTACTTC. Protein sequence: CASSLGPDIAKNIQYF.

The chain is built from TRBV5-1 and TRBJ2-3, with a possible D match to TRBD1 (5 bases). Germline V gives CDR1 SGHRS, CDR2 YFSETQ. The CDR3 has 12 amino acids. Trimming removed 2 bases at V and 5 bases at J, with 6 bases between. CDR3 coding DNA: TGCGCCAGCAGCTTCCAGGGAGATACGCAGTATTTT. Residues: CASSFQGDTQYF.

This sequence joins TRBV9 and TRBJ2-3; D gene unclear. CDR1 and CDR2 (germline): SGDLS, YYNGEE. V was trimmed by 4 bases and J by 3 bases, leaving 9 bases between them. The CDR3 loop spans 13 amino acids. In DNA form, the CDR3 reads TGTGCCAGCAGCTTGGGGATGACAGATACGCAGTATTTT. Residues: CASSLGMTDTQYF.

This rearrangement joins TRBV4-1 to TRBJ1-5; TRBD1 matches at 10 bases. This CDR3 is built from 17 residues. The V segment lost 0 bases and the J segment 5 bases; nucleotides outside the gene matches: 7. The germline V gene encodes CDR1 MGHRA and CDR2 YSYEKL. CDR3 sequence: CASSQETGTGVHQPQHF. The CDR3 DNA reads as TGCGCCAGCAGCCAAGAAACCGGGACAGGGGTTCATCAGCCCCAGCATTTT.

This clone was detected a few times. The CDR3 coding sequence is TGTGCCAGCAGCTCGGGGGCTGGGAAAGGGCATTTT. Translating gives CASSSGAGKGHF. The chain uses TRBV7-2 and TRBJ1-5; perhaps TRBD1 as D (6 bases). V lost 4 bases and J lost 15, with 16 bases in between. Germline V gives CDR1 SGHTA, CDR2 FQGNSA. CDR3 length: 12 residues.

The rearrangement joins TRBV4-3 to TRBJ2-7; D gene unclear. The CDR3 runs 12 residues. V dropped 4 bases and J dropped 1 base, with 5 bases sitting between them. Looked up from germline, CDR1 is LGHNA and CDR2 is YSLEER. CDR3 DNA: TGCGCCAGCAGCCCCGTTTCCTACGAGCAGTACGTC. Its protein product is CASSPVSYEQYV.

This clone has a handful of counts. The chain has TRBV7-2 and TRBJ2-7; the match to TRBD1 covers 7 bases. Germline CDR1 is SGHTA and CDR2 is FQGNSA. Trimming at V came to 2 bases and at J to 6 bases, leaving 4 bases not matched to a gene. The CDR3 length is 13 residues. The CDR3 DNA reads TGTGCCAGCAGCTTAATAGGGGGCTTCGAGCAGTACGTC. Amino acids: CASSLIGGFEQYV.

This clone was found a few times. The chain couples TRBV4-2 to TRBJ1-1, with 7 bases lining up with TRBD1. V shed 5 bases, J shed 8 bases, and the junction held 2 bases outside the gene matches. Germline loops: CDR1 LGHNA, CDR2 YNFKEQ. The CDR3 sequence is 11 residues long. CDR3: CASSKDREAFF. CDR3 bases: TGTGCCAGCAGCAAGGACAGGGAAGCTTTCTTT.

J is TRBJ1-6 and V is TRBV18; possible D gene TRBD1, 5 bases. Germline V CDR1 and CDR2: KGHSH, LQKENI. The CDR3 has 15 amino acids. Trimming removed 2 bases at V and 7 bases at J, with 12 bases between. The CDR3 region has the DNA TGTGCCAGCTCACCATCCGTAGGGGCAAATTCACCCCTCCACTTT. Amino acid sequence: CASSPSVGANSPLHF.

The rearrangement links TRBV18 to TRBJ2-2, with unresolved D. The CDR3 contains 15 residues. The ends were cut back, 2 bases at V and 3 bases at J, with 10 bases in the middle. CDR1 KGHSH and CDR2 LQKENI come from the germline V gene. CDR3 loop: CASSPGEYYTGELFF. For the CDR3, the DNA is TGTGCCAGCTCACCAGGGGAATATTACACCGGGGAGCTGTTTTTT.

This clone was seen a single time. The chain combines TRBV7-9 with TRBJ1-6; no reliable D call. Germline assignment: CDR1 SEHNR and CDR2 FQNEAQ (reference sequence). The germline V and J ends were trimmed by 4 bases and 7 bases, with 11 bases remaining between them. This CDR3 is 14 amino acids long. The CDR3 bases are TGTGCCAGCAGCTACCGGGAACTCAATTCACCCCTCCACTTT. It yields the protein CASSYRELNSPLHF.

V gene TRBV4-3 combines with J gene TRBJ2-7; tentatively, D is TRBD2 (5 bases). CDR3 size: 13 residues. Trimming took off 6 bases at V and 5 bases at J, with 14 bases between the two ends. Germline V CDR1 and CDR2: LGHNA, YSLEER. For the CDR3, the DNA is TGCGCCAGCAGTCCAAGATACGGGGACGAGCAGTACTTC. It is translated as CASSPRYGDEQYF.

A few counts support this clone. This chain joins TRBV9 and TRBJ2-5, with 7 bases that match TRBD1. V shed 3 bases, J shed 1 base, and the junction held 3 bases outside the gene matches. This CDR3 comprises 14 residues. The germline V gene encodes CDR1 SGDLS and CDR2 YYNGEE. The CDR3 protein is CASSGRQGQETQYF. The DNA of the CDR3 is TGTGCCAGCAGCGGACGACAGGGCCAAGAGACCCAGTACTTC.

This clone has just a few counts. V usage is TRBV9 and J usage is TRBJ1-1, with unresolved D. Germline V CDR1 and CDR2: SGDLS, YYNGEE. V was cut by 0 bases and J by 4 bases, with 4 bases left in between. The CDR3 extends over 12 amino acids. As DNA, the CDR3 is TGTGCCAGCAGCGTAGATGGCACTGAAGCTTTCTTT. This codes for CASSVDGTEAFF. The full variable domain, rest sourced from reference TRBV9 and TRBJ1-1, is DSGVTQTPKHLITATGQRVTLRCSPRSGDLSVYWYQQSLDQGLQFLIQYYNGEERAKGNILERFSAQQFPDLHSELNLSSLELGDSALYFCASSVDGTEAFFGQGTRLTVV.

This clone was detected ten times or more. Other DNA sequences in this sample translate to the same CDR3. The V gene is TRBV30, the J gene TRBJ1-5, with 7 bases aligning to TRBD1. Per the germline V gene, CDR1 is GTSNPN and CDR2 is SVGIG (reference sequence). V lost 0 bases to trimming and J lost 7 bases; unmatched junction nucleotides: 3. The CDR3 has 13 amino acids. CDR3 protein: CAWSVQGNQPQHF. The CDR3 DNA follows: TGTGCCTGGAGTGTACAGGGGAACCAGCCCCAGCATTTT.

This clone was observed a few times. V and J are TRBV12-5 and TRBJ2-1; D might be TRBD2 (6 bases). The CDR3 totals 16 residues. The germline gives CDR1 LGHNT, CDR2 FRNRAP. The V and J ends lost 2 bases and 3 bases respectively, with 14 bases between them. The CDR3 bases are TGTGCTAGTGGTTTGAGCGCGGGACGGTTCTACAATGAGCAGTTCTTC. Encoded protein: CASGLSAGRFYNEQFF.

This chain connects TRBV5-1 to TRBJ2-4; 7 positions agree with TRBD1. V shed 5 bases, J shed 0 bases, and the junction held 8 bases outside the gene matches. CDR3 length: 16 amino acids. CDR1 and CDR2 from the germline V gene are SGHRS and YFSETQ. The CDR3 is CASRPGTDLAKNIQYF. For the CDR3, the DNA is TGCGCCAGCAGACCCGGGACAGATCTAGCCAAAAACATTCAGTACTTC.

Only a few counts were recorded for this clone. V and J are TRBV7-2 and TRBJ2-1; TRBD2 matches at 12 bases. The CDR3 totals 15 residues. From germline, CDR1 is SGHTA and CDR2 FQGNSA. Trimming removed 4 bases from V and 9 bases from J; junction bases left unmatched: 7. In DNA form, the CDR3 reads TGTGCCAGCAGCTCTCTAGCGGGGGGGCCTGGTGAGCAGTTCTTC. The encoded protein is CASSSLAGGPGEQFF.

The gene calls are TRBV7-2 and TRBJ2-2; D is uncertain. V was trimmed by 4 bases and J by 5 bases, leaving 8 bases between them. Germline V lookup: CDR1 SGHTA, CDR2 FQGNSA. The CDR3 has 13 residues. The CDR3 spells CASSSTGTGELFF. CDR3 DNA: TGTGCCAGCAGCTCAACCGGGACCGGGGAGCTGTTTTTT.

The count of this clone is one. This sample also contains other DNA sequences that code for the same CDR3. In DNA form, the CDR3 reads TGTGCCATCAGTGGGGGGTTGGGCCAAGAGACCCAGTACTTC. The encoded protein is CAISGGLGQETQYF. The V call is TRBV10-3, the J call TRBJ2-5, with D perhaps matching TRBD1 or TRBD2 (5 bases each). The CDR3 extends over 14 amino acids. In germline, CDR1 is ENHRY, CDR2 SYGVKD. The germline V and J ends were trimmed by 4 bases and 1 base, with 10 bases remaining between them.

V and J are TRBV14 and TRBJ2-7; D is ambiguous. Trimming shortened V by 4 bases and J by 0 bases, and 13 bases separated the two germline ends. The CDR3 extends over 15 amino acids. The V gene's germline CDR1 is SGHDN and CDR2 FVKESK. The CDR3 coding sequence is TGTGCCAGCAGCCCAAGTGGCAGGATCTCCTACGAGCAGTACTTC. Its protein product is CASSPSGRISYEQYF.

This clone was counted many times. V gene TRBV10-3 combines with J gene TRBJ2-1; TRBD2 aligns across 7 bases. This CDR3 is 16 amino acids long. In germline, CDR1 is ENHRY, CDR2 SYGVKD. V lost 6 bases to trimming and J lost 7 bases; unmatched junction nucleotides: 15. The CDR3 spells CAIRTASGTLRNEQFF. The CDR3 DNA reads TGTGCCATCAGGACGGCAAGCGGGACGTTGCGGAATGAGCAGTTCTTC.

Only a few counts were recorded for this clone. This chain uses TRBV25-1 with TRBJ1-5; no reliable D call. The V end lost 6 bases, the J end lost 6 bases, and 9 bases lay between the germline ends. Germline-derived CDR1 and CDR2 are MGHDK and SYGVNS. The CDR3 length is 12 residues. The CDR3 region is CASRKLAQPQHF. The CDR3 DNA is TGTGCCAGCAGGAAGTTGGCTCAGCCCCAGCATTTT.

There are a few counts of this clone. The CDR3 spells CAWSLRLNTGELFF. As DNA, the CDR3 is TGTGCCTGGAGCTTGAGACTAAACACCGGGGAGCTGTTTTTT. The chain employs TRBV30 and TRBJ2-2, with a possible D match to TRBD2 (5 bases). V was pared by 3 bases and J by 2 bases, with 10 bases between. The CDR3 extends over 14 amino acids. Germline V gene data show CDR1 as GTSNPN and CDR2 as SVGIG (reference sequence).